This T cell receptor (beta chain) derives from a study of blood T cell repertoires in COVID-19. Study as a whole: From the United States, Italy and Spain came samples of acute and convalescent COVID-19. T cells, B-cell-depleted T cells, or PBMCs provided the cDNA or gDNA that served as material.

One Seattle source followed patients from active infection through their disease course. In the study's own analysis: For nucleated cells, counts were estimated from reference gene primer amplification. The data were produced by immunoSEQ multiplex PCR, yet TCRdb's version contains in-frame clones alone and is incomplete. That table is the source of V, J and clone size, and D and trimming were worked out from the DNA. The sample consists of under 250,000 clones, roughly 77% of them appearing once. The sequence came from a woman in her thirties or forties with COVID-19, enrolled during active disease. Sequencing was carried out using peripheral blood.

CDR3 sequence reads: CASSESGTEAFF. The CDR3 bases are TGTGCCAGCAGTGAGTCAGGGACTGAAGCTTTCTTT. The rearrangement links TRBV25-1 to TRBJ1-1; D may be TRBD1 (5 bases). Germline V gene lookup returns CDR1 MGHDK and CDR2 SYGVNS. The CDR3 is made up of 12 amino acids. Trimming removed 3 bases from V and 5 bases from J, with 7 bases in between.